This TCR beta chain was sequenced in a study of blood T cell repertoires in COVID-19. Study in general: The United States, Italy and Spain supplied acute and convalescent COVID-19 samples.

The CDR3 loop spans 18 amino acids. Original processing methods: Estimated nucleated cell counts came from reference gene primer amplification. Clones were sequenced by immunoSEQ multiplex PCR, and TCRdb holds only the in-frame ones, with some missing. That table gives V, J and clone size, and the DNA gave D and trimming. The sample has tens of thousands of clones, about nine tenths seen once. This receptor was taken from a man aged 50 to 60 with active or convalescent COVID-19. J is TRBJ1-3 and V is TRBV21-1; the listed D gene, TRBD1, was not tested against the DNA. TRBV21-1 is annotated as a pseudogene. Sample: peripheral blood. CDR3 protein: CASVTGTGPFNSGNTIYF. The CDR3 nucleotides read TGTGCCAGCGTAACCGGGACAGGGCCTTTTAACTCTGGAAACACCATATATTTT.